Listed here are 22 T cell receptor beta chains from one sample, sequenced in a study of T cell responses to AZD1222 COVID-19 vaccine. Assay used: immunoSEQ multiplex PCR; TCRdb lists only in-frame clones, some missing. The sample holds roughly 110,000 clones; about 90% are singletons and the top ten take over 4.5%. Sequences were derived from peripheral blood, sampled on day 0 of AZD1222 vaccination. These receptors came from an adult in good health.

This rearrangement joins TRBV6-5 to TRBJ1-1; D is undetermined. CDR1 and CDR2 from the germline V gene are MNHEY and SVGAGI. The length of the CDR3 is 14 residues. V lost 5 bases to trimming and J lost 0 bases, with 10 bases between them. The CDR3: CASSPVGMNTEAFF. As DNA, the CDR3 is TGTGCCAGCAGTCCGGTGGGGATGAACACTGAAGCTTTCTTT.

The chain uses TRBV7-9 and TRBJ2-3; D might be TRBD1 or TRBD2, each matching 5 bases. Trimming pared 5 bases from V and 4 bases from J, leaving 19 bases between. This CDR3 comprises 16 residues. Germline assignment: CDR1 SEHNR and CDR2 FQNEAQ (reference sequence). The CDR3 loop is CASSRPGRERADTQYF. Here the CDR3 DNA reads TGTGCCAGCAGCCGCCCGGGACGAGAAAGGGCAGATACGCAGTATTTT.

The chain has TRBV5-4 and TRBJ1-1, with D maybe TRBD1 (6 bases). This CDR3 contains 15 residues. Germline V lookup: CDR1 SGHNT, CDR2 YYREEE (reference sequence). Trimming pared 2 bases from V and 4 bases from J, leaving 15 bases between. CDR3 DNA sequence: TGTGCCAGCAGCTTAGGCGTGAGGGGGGGCACTGAAGCTTTCTTT. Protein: CASSLGVRGGTEAFF. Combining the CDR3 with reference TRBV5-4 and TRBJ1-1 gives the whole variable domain ETGVTQSPTHLIKTRGQQVTLRCSSQSGHNTVSWYQQALGQGPQFIFQYYREEENGRGNFPPRFSGLQFPNYSSELNVNALELDDSALYLCASSLGVRGGTEAFFGQGTRLTVV.

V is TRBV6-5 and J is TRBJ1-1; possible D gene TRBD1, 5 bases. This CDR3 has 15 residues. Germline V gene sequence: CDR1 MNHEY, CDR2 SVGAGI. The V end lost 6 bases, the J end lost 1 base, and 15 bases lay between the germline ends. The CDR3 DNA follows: TGTGCCAGCAGCCAATGGAGGACAAAGAACACTGAAGCTTTCTTT. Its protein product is CASSQWRTKNTEAFF.

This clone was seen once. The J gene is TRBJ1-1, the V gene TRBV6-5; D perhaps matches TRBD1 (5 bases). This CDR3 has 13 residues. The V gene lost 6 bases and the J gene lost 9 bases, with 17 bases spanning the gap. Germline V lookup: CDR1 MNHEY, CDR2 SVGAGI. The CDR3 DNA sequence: TGTGCCAGCAGCTATACAGTGGGGGAAAAAGCTTTCTTT. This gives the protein CASSYTVGEKAFF.

The DNA of the CDR3 is TGCGCCAGCAGCTTGGGATTTAACTATGGCTACACCTTC. It is translated as CASSLGFNYGYTF. This sequence joins TRBV5-1 and TRBJ1-2; D uncertain. CDR3 length: 13 amino acids. The germline V and J ends were trimmed by 0 bases and 1 base, with 4 bases remaining between them. Germline V lookup: CDR1 SGHRS, CDR2 YFSETQ.

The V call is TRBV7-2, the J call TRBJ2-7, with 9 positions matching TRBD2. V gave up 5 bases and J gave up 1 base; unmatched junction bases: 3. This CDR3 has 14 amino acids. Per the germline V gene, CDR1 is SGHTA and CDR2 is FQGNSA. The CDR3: CASSPTSGSYEQYF. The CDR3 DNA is TGTGCCAGCAGCCCTACTAGCGGGTCCTACGAGCAGTACTTC.

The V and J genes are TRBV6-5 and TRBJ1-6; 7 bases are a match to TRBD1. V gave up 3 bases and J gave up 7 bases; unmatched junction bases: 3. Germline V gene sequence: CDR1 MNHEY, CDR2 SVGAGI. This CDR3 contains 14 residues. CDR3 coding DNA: TGTGCCAGCAGTTATCCAGGGGGGAATTCACCCCTCCACTTT. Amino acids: CASSYPGGNSPLHF.

CDR3 region: CASSLWGQGNNEQFF. In DNA form, the CDR3 reads TGTGCCAGCAGCTTGTGGGGACAGGGGAACAATGAGCAGTTCTTC. V is TRBV5-5 and J is TRBJ2-1; 10 bases fit TRBD1. The CDR3 is 15 amino acids. Germline V CDR1 and CDR2: SGHKS, YYEKEE (reference sequence). V was pared by 1 base and J by 5 bases, with 3 bases of the junction left unmatched.

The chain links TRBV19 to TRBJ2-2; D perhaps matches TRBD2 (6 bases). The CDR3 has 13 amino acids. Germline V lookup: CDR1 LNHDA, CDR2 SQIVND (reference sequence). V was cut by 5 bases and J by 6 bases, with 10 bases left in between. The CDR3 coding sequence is TGTGCCAGTAGTGGCGGGGTCGCCGGGGAGCTGTTTTTT. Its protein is CASSGGVAGELFF. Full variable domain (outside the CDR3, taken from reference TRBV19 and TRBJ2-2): DGGITQSPKYLFRKEGQNVTLSCEQNLNHDAMYWYRQDPGQGLRLIYYSQIVNDFQKGDIAEGYSVSREKKESFPLTVTSAQKNPTAFYLCASSGGVAGELFFGEGSRLTVL.

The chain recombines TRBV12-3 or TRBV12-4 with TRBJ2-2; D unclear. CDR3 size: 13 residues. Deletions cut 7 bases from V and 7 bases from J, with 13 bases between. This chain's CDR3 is CASTAGVIGELFF. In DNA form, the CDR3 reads TGTGCCAGCACGGCTGGGGTGATCGGGGAGCTGTTTTTT.

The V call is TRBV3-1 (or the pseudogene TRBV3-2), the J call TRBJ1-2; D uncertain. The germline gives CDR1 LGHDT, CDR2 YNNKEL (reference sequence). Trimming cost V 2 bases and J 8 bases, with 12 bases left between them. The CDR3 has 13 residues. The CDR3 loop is CASSQTRDKGYTF. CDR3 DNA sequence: TGTGCCAGCAGCCAAACCCGGGATAAGGGCTACACCTTC.

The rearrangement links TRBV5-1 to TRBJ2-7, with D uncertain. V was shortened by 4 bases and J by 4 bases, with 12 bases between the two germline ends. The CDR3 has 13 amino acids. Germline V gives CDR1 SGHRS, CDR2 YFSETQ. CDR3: CASSQDPYYEQYF. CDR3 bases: TGCGCCAGCAGCCAGGACCCGTATTACGAGCAGTACTTC.

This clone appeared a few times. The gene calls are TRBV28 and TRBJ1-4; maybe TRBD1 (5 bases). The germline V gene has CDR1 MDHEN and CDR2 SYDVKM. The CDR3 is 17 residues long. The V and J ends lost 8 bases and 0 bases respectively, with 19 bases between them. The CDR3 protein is CASGYSGRLATNEKLFF. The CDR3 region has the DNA TGTGCCAGCGGGTACTCGGGACGGCTTGCAACTAATGAAAAACTGTTTTTT. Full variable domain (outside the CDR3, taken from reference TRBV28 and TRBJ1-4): DVKVTQSSRYLVKRTGEKVFLECVQDMDHENMFWYRQDPGLGLRLIYFSYDVKMKEKGDIPEGYSVSREKKERFSLILESASTNQTSMYLCASGYSGRLATNEKLFFGSGTQLSVL.

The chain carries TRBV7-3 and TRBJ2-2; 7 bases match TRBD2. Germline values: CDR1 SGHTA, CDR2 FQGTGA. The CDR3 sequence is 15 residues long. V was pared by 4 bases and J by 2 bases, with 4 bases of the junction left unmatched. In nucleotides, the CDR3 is TGTGCCAGCAGCTACACTAGCGTTAACACCGGGGAGCTGTTTTTT. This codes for CASSYTSVNTGELFF.

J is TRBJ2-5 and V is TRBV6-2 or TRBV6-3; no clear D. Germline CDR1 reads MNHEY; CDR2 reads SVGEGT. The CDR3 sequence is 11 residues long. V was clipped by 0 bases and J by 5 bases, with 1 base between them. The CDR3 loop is CASSYSETQYF. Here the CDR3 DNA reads TGTGCCAGCAGTTACTCGGAGACCCAGTACTTC.

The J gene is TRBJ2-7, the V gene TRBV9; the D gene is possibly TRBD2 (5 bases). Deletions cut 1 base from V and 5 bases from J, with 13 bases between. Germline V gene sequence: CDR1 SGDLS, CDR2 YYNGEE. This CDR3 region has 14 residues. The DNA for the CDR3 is TGTGCCAGCAGCGTAAGCGGACGCGGTGACGAGCAGTACTTC. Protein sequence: CASSVSGRGDEQYF.

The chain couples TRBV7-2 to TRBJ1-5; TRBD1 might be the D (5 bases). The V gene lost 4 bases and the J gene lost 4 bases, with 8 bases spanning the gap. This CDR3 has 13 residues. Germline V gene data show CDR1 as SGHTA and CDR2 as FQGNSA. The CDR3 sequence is CASSSQENQPQHF. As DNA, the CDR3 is TGTGCCAGCAGCTCACAGGAAAATCAGCCCCAGCATTTT.

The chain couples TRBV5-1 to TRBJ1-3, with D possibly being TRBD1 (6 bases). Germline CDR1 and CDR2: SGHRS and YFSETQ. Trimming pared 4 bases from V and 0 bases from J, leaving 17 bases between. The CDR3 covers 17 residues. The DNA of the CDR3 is TGCGCCAGCAGCGTCGGAGGCGGGGGCGTCTCTGGAAACACCATATATTTT. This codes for CASSVGGGGVSGNTIYF.

CDR3 DNA: TGTGCCAGCAGCCCTACGACTAGCAGGAACACCGGGGAGCTGTTTTTT. Its protein product is CASSPTTSRNTGELFF. This sequence joins TRBV5-5 and TRBJ2-2, with TRBD2 matching 7 bases. Germline V gene data show CDR1 as SGHKS and CDR2 as YYEKEE (reference sequence). This CDR3 is 16 amino acids long. Trimming removed 4 bases from V and 1 base from J; junction bases left unmatched: 7. The variable domain in full, with the rest retrieved from reference TRBV5-5 and TRBJ2-2, is DAGVTQSPTHLIKTRGQQVTLRCSPISGHKSVSWYQQVLGQGPQFIFQYYEKEERGRGNFPDRFSARQFPNYSSELNVNALLLGDSALYLCASSPTTSRNTGELFFGEGSRLTVL.

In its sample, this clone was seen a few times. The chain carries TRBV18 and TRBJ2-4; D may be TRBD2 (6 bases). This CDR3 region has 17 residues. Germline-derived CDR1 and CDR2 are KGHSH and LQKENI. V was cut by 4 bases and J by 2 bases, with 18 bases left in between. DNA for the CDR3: TGTGCCAGCTCACTCATCGATAGCGGACTCACCAAAAACATTCAGTACTTC. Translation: CASSLIDSGLTKNIQYF.

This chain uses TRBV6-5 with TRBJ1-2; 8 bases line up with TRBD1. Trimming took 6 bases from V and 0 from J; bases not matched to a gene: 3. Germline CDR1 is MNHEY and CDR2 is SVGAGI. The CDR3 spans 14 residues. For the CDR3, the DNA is TGTGCCAGCAGGCCGACAGGGGCTAACTATGGCTACACCTTC. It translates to CASRPTGANYGYTF.